The rows below give T cell receptor beta chains drawn from one sample of a study of T-cell reconstitution after alpha-beta-depleted transplantation in children. TCRdb used MiXCR to reprocess the PCR reads, holding one entry per CDR3 protein. The sample carries some 450,000 distinct CDR3 sequences, about 40% recorded once. This specimen was PBMCs, taken before TCRalphabeta/CD19-depleted stem cell transplant. Receptor source: a girl aged 2-10 years with aplastic anemia, due to receive a stem cell transplant. Each CDR3 is given with its conserved first and last residue. Each record gives: D gene, V gene, clone size, CDR3 length, J gene, CDR3 protein, CDR3 DNA. D genes are given only for firm matches. Size tells how often a clone was seen (once, few, many) or the class of an expanded clone, and some rows leave it out.

D gene: TRBD2
V gene: TRBV9
clone size: few
CDR3 length: 15
J gene: TRBJ2-3
CDR3 protein: CASTTSGRAADTQYF
CDR3 DNA: TGTGCCAGCACCACTAGCGGGAGAGCGGCAGATACGCAGTATTTT

D gene: -
V gene: TRBV9
clone size: -
CDR3 length: 15
J gene: TRBJ2-1
CDR3 protein: CASSVVGNSYNEQFF
CDR3 DNA: TGTGCCAGCAGCGTAGTCGGGAACTCCTACAATGAGCAGTTCTTC

D gene: -
V gene: TRBV14
clone size: few
CDR3 length: 17
J gene: TRBJ2-7
CDR3 protein: CASSRRQGPTKSYEQYF
CDR3 DNA: TGTGCCAGCAGCCGAAGGCAAGGTCCTACTAAGTCCTACGAGCAGTACTTC

D gene: TRBD1
V gene: TRBV7-3
clone size: -
CDR3 length: 18
J gene: TRBJ2-6
CDR3 protein: CASSPGTGGLSGANVLTF
CDR3 DNA: TGTGCCAGCAGCCCCGGGACAGGGGGATTATCTGGGGCCAACGTCCTGACTTTC

D gene: -
V gene: TRBV6-5
clone size: -
CDR3 length: 16
J gene: TRBJ2-3
CDR3 protein: CASSYTGTGSTDTQYF
CDR3 DNA: TGTGCCAGCAGCTATACCGGGACGGGAAGCACAGATACGCAGTATTTT

D gene: -
V gene: TRBV28
clone size: -
CDR3 length: 14
J gene: TRBJ1-2
CDR3 protein: CASSLGLLGYGYTF
CDR3 DNA: TGTGCCAGCAGTTTAGGTCTGCTCGGCTATGGCTACACCTTC

D gene: TRBD1
V gene: TRBV20-1
clone size: -
CDR3 length: 16
J gene: TRBJ2-1
CDR3 protein: CSARASSPGTGNEQFF
CDR3 DNA: TGCAGTGCTAGAGCTTCTAGTCCCGGGACAGGGAATGAGCAGTTCTTC

D gene: TRBD1
V gene: TRBV7-9
clone size: many
CDR3 length: 16
J gene: TRBJ2-1
CDR3 protein: CASSSGQGPGYNEQFF
CDR3 DNA: TGTGCCAGCAGCTCGGGACAGGGCCCGGGCTACAATGAGCAGTTCTTC

D gene: -
V gene: TRBV20-1
clone size: few
CDR3 length: 14
J gene: TRBJ2-7
CDR3 protein: CSARRGTVFNEQYF
CDR3 DNA: TGCAGTGCTAGGAGGGGCACGGTTTTCAACGAGCAGTACTTC

D gene: TRBD2
V gene: TRBV10-3
clone size: -
CDR3 length: 15
J gene: TRBJ2-3
CDR3 protein: CASSGAGDRTATQYF
CDR3 DNA: TGTGCCTCTAGCGGGGCTGGCGACAGAACAGCGACGCAGTATTTT

D gene: -
V gene: TRBV7-9
clone size: -
CDR3 length: 16
J gene: TRBJ2-4
CDR3 protein: CASSLVDQVAKNIQYF
CDR3 DNA: TGTGCCAGCAGCTTAGTGGACCAAGTAGCCAAAAACATTCAGTACTTC

D gene: TRBD2
V gene: TRBV11-2
clone size: -
CDR3 length: 15
J gene: TRBJ2-2
CDR3 protein: CASSLNGGDTGELFF
CDR3 DNA: TGTGCCAGCAGCTTAAACGGGGGGGACACCGGGGAGCTGTTTTTT

D gene: TRBD1
V gene: TRBV5-1
clone size: -
CDR3 length: 15
J gene: TRBJ2-4
CDR3 protein: CASSLMTGGNNIQYF
CDR3 DNA: TGCGCCAGCAGCTTAATGACAGGGGGTAATAACATTCAGTACTTC

D gene: TRBD1
V gene: TRBV20-1
clone size: many
CDR3 length: 16
J gene: TRBJ2-1
CDR3 protein: CSARDGTGGYYNEQFF
CDR3 DNA: TGCAGTGCTAGAGATGGTACAGGGGGTTACTACAATGAGCAGTTCTTC

D gene: -
V gene: TRBV6-5
clone size: -
CDR3 length: 16
J gene: TRBJ2-1
CDR3 protein: CASSNIITPSYNEQFF
CDR3 DNA: TGTGCCAGCAGTAACATTATAACCCCCTCCTACAATGAGCAGTTCTTC

D gene: TRBD2
V gene: TRBV7-9
clone size: many
CDR3 length: 15
J gene: TRBJ2-1
CDR3 protein: CASSYSEGGRMEQFF
CDR3 DNA: TGTGCCAGCAGCTATAGCGAGGGCGGGAGAATGGAGCAGTTCTTC

D gene: TRBD1
V gene: TRBV6-1
clone size: -
CDR3 length: 16
J gene: TRBJ1-1
CDR3 protein: CASRRTGGAGNTEAFF
CDR3 DNA: TGTGCCAGCAGACGGACAGGGGGCGCGGGGAACACTGAAGCTTTCTTT

D gene: -
V gene: TRBV29-1
clone size: -
CDR3 length: 10
J gene: TRBJ2-7
CDR3 protein: CGRPRGEQYF
CDR3 DNA: TGCGGGCGGCCCCGGGGCGAGCAGTACTTC

D gene: TRBD2
V gene: TRBV20-1
clone size: -
CDR3 length: 13
J gene: TRBJ2-3
CDR3 protein: CSAAPSGTDTQYF
CDR3 DNA: TGCAGTGCTGCCCCCAGCGGGACCGATACGCAGTATTTT

D gene: -
V gene: TRBV12-3/TRBV12-4
clone size: -
CDR3 length: 16
J gene: TRBJ2-3
CDR3 protein: CASSLRGGAVADTQYF
CDR3 DNA: TGTGCCAGCAGTTTAAGGGGGGGGGCCGTAGCAGATACGCAGTATTTT

D gene: -
V gene: TRBV6-1
clone size: -
CDR3 length: 13
J gene: TRBJ1-5
CDR3 protein: CASSMGPHQPQHF
CDR3 DNA: TGTGCCAGCAGTATGGGGCCACATCAGCCCCAGCATTTT

D gene: -
V gene: TRBV10-3
clone size: -
CDR3 length: 11
J gene: TRBJ1-2
CDR3 protein: CATGGGRGYTF
CDR3 DNA: TGTGCCACCGGCGGGGGACGGGGCTACACCTTC

D gene: -
V gene: TRBV28
clone size: -
CDR3 length: 15
J gene: TRBJ2-3
CDR3 protein: CASRQTLVGADTQYF
CDR3 DNA: TGTGCCAGCAGACAAACCTTGGTGGGGGCAGATACGCAGTATTTT

D gene: TRBD1
V gene: TRBV5-1
clone size: -
CDR3 length: 15
J gene: TRBJ2-7
CDR3 protein: CASSLGQGKGYEQYF
CDR3 DNA: TGCGCCAGCAGCTTGGGACAGGGAAAAGGCTACGAGCAGTACTTC

D gene: -
V gene: TRBV30
clone size: once
CDR3 length: 12
J gene: TRBJ2-7
CDR3 protein: CAWSVSPYEQYF
CDR3 DNA: TGTGCCTGGAGTGTAAGTCCCTACGAGCAGTACTTC

D gene: -
V gene: TRBV10-1
clone size: many
CDR3 length: 13
J gene: TRBJ2-2
CDR3 protein: CASSPRSTGELFF
CDR3 DNA: TGCGCCAGCAGCCCCAGGAGCACCGGGGAGCTGTTTTTT

D gene: TRBD1
V gene: TRBV12-3/TRBV12-4
clone size: -
CDR3 length: 14
J gene: TRBJ1-5
CDR3 protein: CASSLGQDIQPQHF
CDR3 DNA: TGTGCCAGCAGTCTGGGACAGGATATCCAGCCCCAGCATTTT

D gene: -
V gene: TRBV20-1
clone size: few
CDR3 length: 13
J gene: TRBJ2-7
CDR3 protein: CSASDINSYEQYF
CDR3 DNA: TGCAGTGCTAGCGACATTAATTCCTACGAGCAGTACTTC

D gene: TRBD1
V gene: TRBV11-1
clone size: -
CDR3 length: 18
J gene: TRBJ2-3
CDR3 protein: CASSSWIRTGAPTDTQYF
CDR3 DNA: TGTGCCAGCAGCTCCTGGATTCGGACAGGGGCGCCCACAGATACGCAGTATTTT

D gene: TRBD2
V gene: TRBV29-1
clone size: few
CDR3 length: 15
J gene: TRBJ2-7
CDR3 protein: CSVDGGTSGAYEQYF
CDR3 DNA: TGCAGCGTTGATGGAGGGACTAGCGGAGCCTACGAGCAGTACTTC

D gene: TRBD2
V gene: TRBV6-1
clone size: -
CDR3 length: 16
J gene: TRBJ2-3
CDR3 protein: CASSLTSGTTTDTQYF
CDR3 DNA: TGTGCCAGCAGCCTAACTAGCGGTACAACCACAGATACGCAGTATTTT

D gene: -
V gene: TRBV20-1
clone size: -
CDR3 length: 16
J gene: TRBJ2-1
CDR3 protein: CSARDLGLREYNEQFF
CDR3 DNA: TGCAGTGCTAGAGATCTTGGGCTCCGCGAGTACAATGAGCAGTTCTTC

D gene: -
V gene: TRBV5-1
clone size: -
CDR3 length: 16
J gene: TRBJ1-1
CDR3 protein: CASSLVPVWSNTEAFF
CDR3 DNA: TGCGCCAGCAGCTTGGTCCCGGTTTGGTCGAACACTGAAGCTTTCTTT

D gene: -
V gene: TRBV5-1
clone size: -
CDR3 length: 16
J gene: TRBJ2-7
CDR3 protein: CASSVRGTPPAYEQYF
CDR3 DNA: TGCGCCAGCAGCGTGCGAGGGACACCTCCGGCCTACGAGCAGTACTTC

D gene: TRBD1
V gene: TRBV7-4
clone size: -
CDR3 length: 16
J gene: TRBJ2-3
CDR3 protein: CASSRQGALSTDTQYF
CDR3 DNA: TGTGCCAGCAGCCGACAGGGGGCCCTTAGCACAGATACGCAGTATTTT

D gene: TRBD1
V gene: TRBV7-8
clone size: -
CDR3 length: 14
J gene: TRBJ1-6
CDR3 protein: CASSPRQGGSPLHF
CDR3 DNA: TGTGCCAGCAGCCCCCGACAGGGAGGTTCACCCCTCCACTTT

D gene: TRBD2
V gene: TRBV5-1
clone size: -
CDR3 length: 14
J gene: TRBJ2-7
CDR3 protein: CASSLVSGRVEQYF
CDR3 DNA: TGCGCCAGCAGCTTGGTTAGCGGGAGGGTCGAGCAGTACTTC

D gene: -
V gene: TRBV20-1
clone size: many
CDR3 length: 16
J gene: TRBJ2-2
CDR3 protein: CSAISRDWSNTGELFF
CDR3 DNA: TGCAGTGCTATATCCCGGGACTGGAGTAACACCGGGGAGCTGTTTTTT

D gene: -
V gene: TRBV6-1
clone size: few
CDR3 length: 15
J gene: TRBJ2-3
CDR3 protein: CASSEEGVVADTQYF
CDR3 DNA: TGTGCCAGCAGTGAAGAGGGAGTAGTCGCAGATACGCAGTATTTT

D gene: -
V gene: TRBV27
clone size: -
CDR3 length: 16
J gene: TRBJ2-1
CDR3 protein: CASSDPTPSSYNEQFF
CDR3 DNA: TGTGCCAGCAGTGACCCGACGCCAAGCTCCTACAATGAGCAGTTCTTC

D gene: -
V gene: TRBV7-2
clone size: many
CDR3 length: 13
J gene: TRBJ1-3
CDR3 protein: CASSTSSGNTIYF
CDR3 DNA: TGTGCCAGCAGCACCTCGTCTGGAAACACCATATATTTT

D gene: -
V gene: TRBV12-3/TRBV12-4
clone size: -
CDR3 length: 14
J gene: TRBJ2-7
CDR3 protein: CASRRTEEGGEQYF
CDR3 DNA: TGTGCCAGCAGACGGACTGAAGAGGGGGGCGAGCAGTACTTC

D gene: TRBD2
V gene: TRBV7-6
clone size: many
CDR3 length: 14
J gene: TRBJ2-7
CDR3 protein: CASSSVGTSYEQYF
CDR3 DNA: TGTGCCAGCAGCTCTGTAGGGACTAGCTACGAGCAGTACTTC

D gene: -
V gene: TRBV29-1
clone size: few
CDR3 length: 13
J gene: TRBJ1-5
CDR3 protein: CSIRVGANQPQHF
CDR3 DNA: TGCAGCATCCGGGTTGGGGCTAATCAGCCCCAGCATTTT

D gene: TRBD1
V gene: TRBV29-1
clone size: few
CDR3 length: 12
J gene: TRBJ2-1
CDR3 protein: CSVQDRVNEQFF
CDR3 DNA: TGCAGCGTTCAAGACAGGGTCAATGAGCAGTTCTTC

D gene: -
V gene: TRBV28
clone size: -
CDR3 length: 15
J gene: TRBJ2-1
CDR3 protein: CASSFPTSKDNEQFF
CDR3 DNA: TGTGCCAGCAGTTTCCCGACTAGTAAAGACAATGAGCAGTTCTTC

D gene: -
V gene: TRBV15
clone size: -
CDR3 length: 15
J gene: TRBJ2-5
CDR3 protein: CATSRDKVGGETQYF
CDR3 DNA: TGTGCCACCAGCAGAGATAAGGTGGGCGGAGAGACCCAGTACTTC

D gene: -
V gene: TRBV21-1
clone size: many
CDR3 length: 17
J gene: TRBJ2-7
CDR3 protein: CASSKEAAGRPAYEQYF
CDR3 DNA: TGTGCCAGCAGCAAAGAGGCGGCGGGACGGCCGGCCTACGAGCAGTACTTC

D gene: TRBD2
V gene: TRBV19
clone size: -
CDR3 length: 20
J gene: TRBJ2-1
CDR3 protein: CASSTPSGTSGTDRIDEQFF
CDR3 DNA: TGTGCCAGTAGTACCCCGTCCGGGACTAGCGGGACGGATAGGATCGATGAGCAGTTCTTC

D gene: TRBD2
V gene: TRBV28
clone size: -
CDR3 length: 15
J gene: TRBJ2-1
CDR3 protein: CASSHPILAGHEQFF
CDR3 DNA: TGTGCCAGCAGCCACCCCATCTTAGCGGGGCATGAGCAGTTCTTC

D gene: -
V gene: TRBV6-1
clone size: few
CDR3 length: 16
J gene: TRBJ2-1
CDR3 protein: CASSSYDRISYNEQFF
CDR3 DNA: TGTGCCAGCAGCTCATACGACAGGATCTCCTACAATGAGCAGTTCTTC

D gene: -
V gene: TRBV7-2
clone size: -
CDR3 length: 15
J gene: TRBJ2-3
CDR3 protein: CASSPGAARRDTQYF
CDR3 DNA: TGTGCCAGCAGCCCCGGGGCGGCCCGGAGGGATACGCAGTATTTT

D gene: TRBD2
V gene: TRBV29-1
clone size: many
CDR3 length: 13
J gene: TRBJ2-1
CDR3 protein: CSVGTSGTVQQFF
CDR3 DNA: TGCAGCGTGGGGACTAGCGGTACGGTACAGCAGTTCTTC

D gene: TRBD2
V gene: TRBV4-1
clone size: -
CDR3 length: 16
J gene: TRBJ2-1
CDR3 protein: CASSQYTSGSGNEQFF
CDR3 DNA: TGCGCCAGCAGCCAGTACACTAGCGGGAGTGGCAATGAGCAGTTCTTC

D gene: -
V gene: TRBV27
clone size: many
CDR3 length: 18
J gene: TRBJ2-6
CDR3 protein: CASSLSGRIHSGANVLTF
CDR3 DNA: TGTGCCAGCAGTTTATCGGGGAGAATTCACTCTGGGGCCAACGTCCTGACTTTC

D gene: -
V gene: TRBV6-1
clone size: few
CDR3 length: 15
J gene: TRBJ1-2
CDR3 protein: CASSAQRDGNYGYTF
CDR3 DNA: TGTGCCAGCAGCGCTCAGCGGGACGGTAACTATGGCTACACCTTC